The entry below describes one T cell receptor beta chain. cDNA molecules carried unique molecular identifiers, and template switching added a universal primer site. One entry per CDR3 protein, called by TCRdb with MiXCR from the 5' RACE reads. This table has 1.5 million to 2 million distinct CDR3 sequences, 32% appearing once. The data were taken from a study of identical twins. The CDR3 sequence is 13 residues long. Germline CDR1 and CDR2: MDHEN and SYDVKM. Trimming left V 5 bases short and J 2 bases short, with 10 bases between. Sequencing input: cord blood. The clonotype originates from a newborn girl in good health. The chain recombines TRBV28 with TRBJ2-7; D perhaps matches TRBD2 (5 bases). DNA of the CDR3: TGTGCCAGCAGTGAACAACTAGCCTACGAGCAGTACTTC. Translating it yields CASSEQLAYEQYF.